Sequencing of this T cell receptor beta chain was carried out in a study of shared clonotypes between healthy human individuals. In the study overall: Each donor contributed plates that comprised three CD4 naive, three CD4 memory, two CD8 naive and one CD8 memory. Study-wide results and caveats: Researchers found naive subsets generally carried larger estimated richness than memory subsets.

HIV-negative, healthy adults without recent acute infections or vaccinations were the donors. A CD45RA+ naive subset and a CD45RA-negative memory subset were split from CD4+ cells. On this clone itself: Antigen: not known.

Only in-frame clones appear in the TCRdb table, and some are missing; sequencing was by immunoSEQ multiplex PCR. The repertoire holds hundreds of thousands of clones, with approximately 79% as singletons. The CDR3 consists of 14 residues. Germline-derived CDR1 and CDR2 are ENHRY and SYGVKD. Trimming cost V 7 bases and J 3 bases; bases outside gene matches: 9. Sequences were obtained from memory CD4+ T cells sorted from blood. Noted subset: CD45RA-negative fraction. The receptor's source is a man aged 25 to 40 in good health. The V call is TRBV10-3, the J call TRBJ2-7; 7 bases line up with TRBD1. As DNA, the CDR3 is TGTGCCATCACCGACCGGGACAGAAGCTACGAGCAGTACTTC. As protein: CAITDRDRSYEQYF.